Listed below are T cell receptor beta chains from one sample, sequenced in a study of vaccination effects on CD4 cells after COVID-19. Profiled with immunoSEQ multiplex PCR; TCRdb holds only in-frame clones, not every one. The sample holds 70,000 or so clones; around 77% are singletons and the top ten take over 2%. For these receptors, no antigen is known. The starting material was CD4+ T cells from PBMCs cultured without peptide, obtained before COVID-19 vaccination. These receptors were obtained from a human donor who received a COVID-19 vaccine. The CDR3 runs from the conserved cysteine through the conserved F or W. Clone size, where shown, is once, few, many, or a class for clones that have expanded.

clone size,V gene,J gene,CDR3 protein
once,TRBV7-2,TRBJ2-3,CASSSQGAEQYF
.,TRBV9,TRBJ2-5,CASGETQYF
.,TRBV19,TRBJ1-5,CASSIGNSNSNQPQHF
.,TRBV6-6,TRBJ2-2,CASRTLGTTNTGELFF
.,TRBV28,TRBJ1-6,CASRRLRTENSPLHF
.,TRBV19,TRBJ1-2,CASSRPRDRGLLYGYTF
.,TRBV2,TRBJ1-1,CASSELGTAEAFF
.,TRBV9,TRBJ1-2,CASSVELGLGYGYTF
few,TRBV19,TRBJ1-5,CASSISARSNQPQHF
.,TRBV10-2,TRBJ1-3,CASSEFRNSGNTIYF
.,TRBV5-1,TRBJ1-2,CASSPGQETSYYGYTF
once,TRBV19,TRBJ1-1,CASSLNTQGQRNTEAFF
.,TRBV6-5,TRBJ1-5,CASGSVQPQHF
.,TRBV24-1,TRBJ2-2,CATRGEGDTGELFF
.,TRBV18,TRBJ2-2,CASSPAGTRVTGELFF
.,TRBV24-1,TRBJ2-5,CATSDRRGKETQYF
.,TRBV12-3/TRBV12-4,TRBJ2-5,CASSLSPGAQYF
once,TRBV4-1,TRBJ2-1,CASSQGPAQGSYNEQFF
.,TRBV18,TRBJ2-5,CASSPARGDGPQETQYF
.,TRBV19,TRBJ1-3,CASSPGPRGNTIYF
.,TRBV19,TRBJ2-3,CASTKKTSGGAGTQYF
.,TRBV6-5,TRBJ2-1,CASSYRGEQFF
.,TRBV24-1,TRBJ2-1,CATSDPRDRYSYNEQFF
.,TRBV6-5,TRBJ2-5,CASRRPGQGEETQYF
.,TRBV18,TRBJ2-3,CASSPLRSSTDTQYF
.,TRBV18,TRBJ1-6,CASSQDADNSPLHF
.,TRBV5-1,TRBJ2-3,CASSTGGGSDTQYF
.,TRBV7-3,TRBJ1-1,CASRSGGTNTEAFF
.,TRBV12-3/TRBV12-4,TRBJ1-2,CASSYRVKENTF
few,TRBV2,TRBJ1-2,CASNPYTGAGYTF
.,TRBV4-2,TRBJ2-1,CASSQGPDRDSPYNEQFF
.,TRBV6-5,TRBJ2-5,CASSQWDSQETQYF
.,TRBV29-1,TRBJ2-3,CSVEPGGQDTQYF
.,TRBV29-1,TRBJ2-3,CSVAPGAGDTQYF
few,TRBV7-2,TRBJ1-2,CASSLAGGYGYTF
once,TRBV3-1/TRBV3-2,TRBJ1-1,CASSQDSKARTEAFF
.,TRBV5-1,TRBJ1-1,CASSYDGQGNTEAFF
.,TRBV2,TRBJ1-5,CASSEARPELGPQHF
once,TRBV18,TRBJ2-2,CASSLASGVAGELFF
.,TRBV11-2,TRBJ2-2,CASSFRVGGELFF
.,TRBV6-2/TRBV6-3,TRBJ1-5,CASSYARKGLNQPQHF